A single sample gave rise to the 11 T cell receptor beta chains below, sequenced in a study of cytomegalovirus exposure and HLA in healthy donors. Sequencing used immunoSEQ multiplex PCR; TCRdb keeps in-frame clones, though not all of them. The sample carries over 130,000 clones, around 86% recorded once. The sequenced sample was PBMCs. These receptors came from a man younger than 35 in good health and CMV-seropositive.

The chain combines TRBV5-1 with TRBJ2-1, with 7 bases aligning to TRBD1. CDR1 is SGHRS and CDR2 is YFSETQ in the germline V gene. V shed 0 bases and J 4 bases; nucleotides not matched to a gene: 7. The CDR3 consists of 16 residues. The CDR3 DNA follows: TGCGCCAGCAGCTTGGAACCAGGGGGTGTTTACAATGAGCAGTTCTTC. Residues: CASSLEPGGVYNEQFF.

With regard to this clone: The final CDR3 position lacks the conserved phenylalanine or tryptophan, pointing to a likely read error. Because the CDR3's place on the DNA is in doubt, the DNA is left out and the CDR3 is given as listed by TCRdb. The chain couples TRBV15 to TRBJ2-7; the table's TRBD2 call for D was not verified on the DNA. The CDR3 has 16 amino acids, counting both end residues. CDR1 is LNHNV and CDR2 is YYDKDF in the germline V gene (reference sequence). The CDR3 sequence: CATSNYPGQGLAGVVL.

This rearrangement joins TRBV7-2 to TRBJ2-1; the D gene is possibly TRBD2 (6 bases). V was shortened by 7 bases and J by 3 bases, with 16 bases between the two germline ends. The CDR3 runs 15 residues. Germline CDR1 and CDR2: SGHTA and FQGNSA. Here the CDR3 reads CASIRGLTDYNEQFF. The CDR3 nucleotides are TGTGCCAGCATAAGAGGACTAACCGACTACAATGAGCAGTTCTTC.

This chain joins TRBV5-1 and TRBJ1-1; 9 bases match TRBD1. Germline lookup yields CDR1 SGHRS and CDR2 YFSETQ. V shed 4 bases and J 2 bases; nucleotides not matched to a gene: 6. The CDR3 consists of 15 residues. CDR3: CASSKWDRDNTEAFF. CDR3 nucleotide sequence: TGCGCCAGCAGCAAATGGGACAGGGATAACACTGAAGCTTTCTTT.

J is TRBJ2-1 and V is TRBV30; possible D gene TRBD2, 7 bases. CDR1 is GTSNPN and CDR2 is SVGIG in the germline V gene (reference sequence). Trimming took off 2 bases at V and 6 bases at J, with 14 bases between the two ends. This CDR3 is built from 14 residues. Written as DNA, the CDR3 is TGTGCCTGGAGTTGGACTAGGGGGACCAATGAGCAGTTCTTC. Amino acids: CAWSWTRGTNEQFF.

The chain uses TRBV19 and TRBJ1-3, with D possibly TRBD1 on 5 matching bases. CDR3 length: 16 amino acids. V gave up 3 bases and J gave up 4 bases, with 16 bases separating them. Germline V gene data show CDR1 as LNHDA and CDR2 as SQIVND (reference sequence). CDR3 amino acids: CASSIDSQVVGNTIYF. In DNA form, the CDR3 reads TGTGCCAGTAGTATCGACAGCCAGGTCGTGGGAAACACCATATATTTT. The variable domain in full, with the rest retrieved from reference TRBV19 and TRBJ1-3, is DGGITQSPKYLFRKEGQNVTLSCEQNLNHDAMYWYRQDPGQGLRLIYYSQIVNDFQKGDIAEGYSVSREKKESFPLTVTSAQKNPTAFYLCASSIDSQVVGNTIYFGEGSWLTVV.

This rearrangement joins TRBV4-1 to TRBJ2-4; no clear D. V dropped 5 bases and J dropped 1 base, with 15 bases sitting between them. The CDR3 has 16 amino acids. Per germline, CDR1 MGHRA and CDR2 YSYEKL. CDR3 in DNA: TGCGCCAGCAGCTTACTCGGAGTACTTGCCAAAAACATTCAGTACTTC. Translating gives CASSLLGVLAKNIQYF.

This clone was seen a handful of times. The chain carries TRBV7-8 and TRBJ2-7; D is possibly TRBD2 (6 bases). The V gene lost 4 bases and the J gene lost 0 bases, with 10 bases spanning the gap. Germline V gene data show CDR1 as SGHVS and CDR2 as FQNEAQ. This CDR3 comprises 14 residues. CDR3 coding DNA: TGTGCCAGCAGCTGGGGGGTAGTCTCCTACGAGCAGTACTTC. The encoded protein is CASSWGVVSYEQYF.

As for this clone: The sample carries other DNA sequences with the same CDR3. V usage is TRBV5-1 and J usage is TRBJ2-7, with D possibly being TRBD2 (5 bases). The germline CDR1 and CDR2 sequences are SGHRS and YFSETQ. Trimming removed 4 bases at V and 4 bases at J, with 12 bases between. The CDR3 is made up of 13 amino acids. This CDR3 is CASSLGGQYEQYF. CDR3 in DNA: TGCGCCAGCAGCCTCGGAGGCCAATACGAGCAGTACTTC.

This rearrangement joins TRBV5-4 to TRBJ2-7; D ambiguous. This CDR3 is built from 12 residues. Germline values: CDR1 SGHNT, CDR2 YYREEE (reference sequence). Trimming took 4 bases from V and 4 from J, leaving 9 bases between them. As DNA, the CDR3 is TGTGCCAGCAGCAACCTAAAATACGAGCAGTACTTC. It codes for CASSNLKYEQYF.

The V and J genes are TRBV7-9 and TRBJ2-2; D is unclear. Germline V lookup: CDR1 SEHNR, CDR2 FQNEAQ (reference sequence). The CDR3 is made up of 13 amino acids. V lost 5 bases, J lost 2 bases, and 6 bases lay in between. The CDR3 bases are TGTGCCAGCAGCCCAGTTAACACCGGGGAGCTGTTTTTT. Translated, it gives CASSPVNTGELFF.